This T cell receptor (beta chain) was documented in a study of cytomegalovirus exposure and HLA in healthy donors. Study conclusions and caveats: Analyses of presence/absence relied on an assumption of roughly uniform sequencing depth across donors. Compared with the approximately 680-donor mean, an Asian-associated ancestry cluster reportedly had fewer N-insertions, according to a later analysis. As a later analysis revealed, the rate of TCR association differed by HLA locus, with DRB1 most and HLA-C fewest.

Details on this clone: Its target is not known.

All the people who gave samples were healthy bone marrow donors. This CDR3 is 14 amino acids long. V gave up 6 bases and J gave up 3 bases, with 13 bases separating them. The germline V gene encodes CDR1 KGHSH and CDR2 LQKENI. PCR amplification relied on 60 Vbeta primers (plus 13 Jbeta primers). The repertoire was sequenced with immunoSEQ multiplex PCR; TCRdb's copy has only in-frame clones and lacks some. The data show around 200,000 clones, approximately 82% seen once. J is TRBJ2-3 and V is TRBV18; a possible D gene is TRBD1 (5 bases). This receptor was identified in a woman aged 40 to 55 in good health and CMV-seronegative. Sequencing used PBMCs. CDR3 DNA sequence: TGTGCCAGCTCGTACCCAGGGCTGACAGATACGCAGTATTTT. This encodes CASSYPGLTDTQYF.